Listed here are 18 T cell receptor beta chains from one sample, sequenced in a study of OX40 agonist ivuxolimab in advanced cancers. Generated by immunoSEQ multiplex PCR, the TCRdb table keeps only in-frame clones and is missing some. Of tens of thousands of clones in the sample, 85% to 90% were seen once. Here the sequenced sample was CD4+ or CD8+ T cells sorted from blood, taken in a trial of the OX40 agonist ivuxolimab. The receptors originated from an adult with an advanced solid tumor such as melanoma, head and neck, liver or kidney cancer.

This chain joins TRBV6-5 and TRBJ2-3, with no clear D. Looked up from germline, CDR1 is MNHEY and CDR2 is SVGAGI. V lost 3 bases, J lost 2 bases, and 15 bases lay in between. This CDR3 comprises 16 residues. Here the CDR3 reads CASSYGLSVNTDTQYF. DNA for the CDR3: TGTGCCAGCAGTTATGGGCTTTCCGTTAACACAGATACGCAGTATTTT.

The chain combines TRBV30 with TRBJ2-1; D unclear. This CDR3 region has 15 residues. Trimming stripped 2 bases from V and 0 bases from J, with 11 bases between. CDR1 is GTSNPN, CDR2 SVGIG, per germline (reference sequence). The CDR3 region has the DNA TGTGCCTGGAGTTGGGCCCAGAGCTCCTACAATGAGCAGTTCTTC. Its translation is CAWSWAQSSYNEQFF. Based on the CDR3 plus reference TRBV30 and TRBJ2-1, the full variable domain is SQTIHQWPATLVQPVGSPLSLECTVEGTSNPNLYWYRQAAGRGLQLLFYSVGIGQISSEVPQNLSASRPQDRQFILSSKKLLLSDSGFYLCAWSWAQSSYNEQFFGPGTRLTVL.

The V gene is TRBV5-1, the J gene TRBJ1-1; the D gene is possibly TRBD1 (6 bases). Trimming took off 6 bases at V and 0 bases at J, with 18 bases between the two ends. The length of the CDR3 is 16 residues. Germline-derived CDR1 and CDR2 are SGHRS and YFSETQ. CDR3 DNA sequence: TGCGCCAGCACTACCGGAGGGGGGGCTTTGAACACTGAAGCTTTCTTT. Translated: CASTTGGGALNTEAFF.

The gene calls are TRBV4-1 and TRBJ2-7; 14 nucleotides agree with TRBD2. There are 15 residues in the CDR3. The germline CDR1 and CDR2 sequences are MGHRA and YSYEKL. The junction had 6 bases not matched to a gene; V was cut back by 4 bases and J by 7 bases. The CDR3 is CASSPSGTSGREQYF. Written as DNA, the CDR3 is TGCGCCAGCAGCCCAAGTGGGACTAGCGGGAGAGAGCAGTACTTC.

This rearrangement joins TRBV14 to TRBJ2-2; 9 nucleotides match TRBD1. This CDR3 is built from 14 residues. With V trimmed by 4 bases and J by 6 bases, 3 bases remained unmatched. Per the germline V gene, CDR1 is SGHDN and CDR2 is FVKESK. CDR3 sequence reads: CASSLRTGAGELFF. For the CDR3, the DNA is TGTGCCAGCAGCCTAAGGACAGGGGCCGGGGAGCTGTTTTTT.

The rearrangement uses TRBV9 and TRBJ2-3; D is possibly TRBD2 (6 bases). The CDR3 is 13 residues long. Germline CDR1 is SGDLS and CDR2 is YYNGEE. Trimming cost V 3 bases and J 6 bases, with 11 bases left between them. The CDR3, as DNA: TGTGCCAGCAGCGGCGCCCGGGGGGATACGCAGTATTTT. It specifies CASSGARGDTQYF. The entire variable domain, with the rest obtained from reference TRBV9 and TRBJ2-3, is as follows: DSGVTQTPKHLITATGQRVTLRCSPRSGDLSVYWYQQSLDQGLQFLIQYYNGEERAKGNILERFSAQQFPDLHSELNLSSLELGDSALYFCASSGARGDTQYFGPGTRLTVL.

This sequence joins TRBV6-1 and TRBJ1-5; the D is unclear. The ends were cut back, 4 bases at V and 4 bases at J, with 17 bases in the middle. CDR1 and CDR2 from the germline V gene are MNHNS and SASEGT. The CDR3 covers 16 residues. The CDR3 spells CASSALPGTTNQPQHF. The DNA of the CDR3 is TGTGCCAGCAGTGCGCTACCGGGAACAACAAATCAGCCCCAGCATTTT.

The V gene is TRBV27, the J gene TRBJ2-1, with 14 nucleotides matching TRBD2. The germline gives CDR1 MNHEY, CDR2 SMNVEV (reference sequence). Trimming cost V 2 bases and J 5 bases; bases outside gene matches: 2. This CDR3 is built from 16 residues. The CDR3 reads CASSLRTSGGNNEQFF. The CDR3 bases are TGTGCCAGCAGTTTAAGGACTAGCGGGGGGAACAATGAGCAGTTCTTC.

The chain joins TRBV28 to TRBJ2-5; tentatively, D is TRBD1 (5 bases). Judging by the DNA end, TRBJ2-7 fits better; the J call may be wrong. The CDR3 loop spans 13 amino acids. CDR1 is MDHEN and CDR2 is SYDVKM in the germline V gene. CDR3 DNA sequence: TGTGCCAGCAGTGCCGACAGAACCTACGAGCAGTACTTC. Its protein is CASSADRTYEQYF.

This clone occurred a few times. This sequence joins TRBV11-1 and TRBJ2-6; D gene ambiguous. Germline lookup yields CDR1 SGHAT and CDR2 FQDESV (reference sequence). The CDR3 sequence is 14 residues long. Trimming removed 5 bases from V and 2 bases from J, with 7 bases in between. The DNA for the CDR3 is TGTGCCAGCAGCCAGGAAGCTGGGGCCAACGTCCTGACTTTC. As protein: CASSQEAGANVLTF.

J is TRBJ2-1 and V is TRBV29-1; maybe TRBD1 (5 bases). The CDR3 has 12 amino acids. Trimming took 1 base from V and 7 from J, leaving 8 bases between them. The germline gives CDR1 SQVTM, CDR2 ANQGSEA. CDR3 protein: CSVEGGWNEQFF. In DNA, the CDR3 is TGCAGCGTTGAAGGGGGCTGGAATGAGCAGTTCTTC.

This clone was seen just once. This rearrangement joins TRBV29-1 to TRBJ2-3, with 12 bases identical to TRBD2. This CDR3 region has 14 residues. V gave up 7 bases and J gave up 2 bases; unmatched junction bases: 4. Germline values: CDR1 SQVTM, CDR2 ANQGSEA. The DNA of the CDR3 is TGCAGCGGTGGACTAGCGGGGTTCACAGATACGCAGTATTTT. This translates into CSGGLAGFTDTQYF.

This chain uses TRBV30 with TRBJ2-1, with TRBD2 identical over 8 bases. CDR3 length equals 14 residues. Germline values: CDR1 GTSNPN, CDR2 SVGIG (reference sequence). Losses at the gene ends were 5 bases for V and 2 bases for J; bases not matched to a gene: 5. CDR3 in amino acids: CAWGSGRTYNEQFF. CDR3 in DNA: TGTGCCTGGGGGAGCGGGAGAACCTACAATGAGCAGTTCTTC.

The V gene is TRBV11-2, the J gene TRBJ1-4; D is ambiguous. V lost 5 bases to trimming and J lost 0 bases, with 7 bases between them. Germline CDR1 reads SGHAT; CDR2 reads FQNNGV. CDR3 length equals 14 residues. The CDR3 DNA follows: TGTGCCAGCAGCCGACCCCCAACTAATGAAAAACTGTTTTTT. Amino acids: CASSRPPTNEKLFF.

For the CDR3, the DNA is TGTGCCAGCGCAATTCAGGGTGGTAACTACGAGCAGTACTTC. This translates into CASAIQGGNYEQYF. This rearrangement joins TRBV6-1 to TRBJ2-7; D perhaps matches TRBD1 (5 bases). CDR3 length equals 14 residues. Germline loops: CDR1 MNHNS, CDR2 SASEGT. Deletions cut 8 bases from V and 3 bases from J, with 17 bases between.

The V call is TRBV28, the J call TRBJ2-7; D could derive from TRBD1 or TRBD2 (5 bases each). The CDR3 runs to 13 residues. CDR1 is MDHEN and CDR2 is SYDVKM in the germline V gene. V was cut by 7 bases and J by 5 bases, with 15 bases left in between. CDR3 in amino acids: CASKTFRDDEQYF. The CDR3 DNA is TGTGCCAGCAAGACTTTCAGGGACGACGAGCAGTACTTC.

V and J are TRBV29-1 and TRBJ2-2; no clear D. CDR1 is SQVTM, CDR2 ANQGSEA, per germline. The V end lost 4 bases, the J end lost 0 bases, and 6 bases lay between the germline ends. The CDR3 spans 13 residues. CDR3 amino acids: CSVARANTGELFF. The CDR3 DNA is TGCAGCGTTGCCAGAGCGAACACCGGGGAGCTGTTTTTT.

This chain joins TRBV11-2 and TRBJ1-5; no clear D gene. The ends were cut back, 1 base at V and 2 bases at J, with 9 bases in the middle. The CDR3 consists of 15 residues. Germline CDR1 SGHAT, CDR2 FQNNGV. The CDR3 DNA is TGTGCCAGCAGCTTAGGTGGAAATGGCAATCAGCCCCAGCATTTT. Encoded protein: CASSLGGNGNQPQHF.